This TCR beta chain was observed in a study of blood T cell repertoires in COVID-19 (dated by TCRdb to about 2020). Study-level background: Collaborator samples came from the United States, Italy and Spain and covered acute and convalescent phases of COVID-19. Samples were obtained from the ongoing ImmuneRACE study (first 160 participants) and from 950 to 1,500 subjects provided by 6 global collaborators. Sample metadata almost always included a de-identified subject ID, COVID-19 status, age in years and sex. The repertoires were made available in a free public database intended to serve as a resource for research on the immune response to SARS-CoV-2. Where available, HLA class I and class II types were taken from metadata supplied by the sample provider and were not determined by assay-based typing. Subjects who had been exposed to COVID-19, were actively infected with it, or had recovered from it provided the deeply sampled blood TCRbeta repertoires that made up the dataset. The material from the prospective study consisted of cDNA or gDNA derived from T cells, B-cell-depleted T cells, or PBMCs.

Worth noting for this clone: Its antigen specificity is not known. No much larger clone is present one base from it, and per-base qualities are unavailable.

Overall study outcomes, separate from this receptor: The amount of clinical and demographic metadata varied by source and participant and was provided uncurated.

Reading from cysteine to phenylalanine, the CDR3 counts 13 amino acids. The DNA shown is the 39-base CDR3, in frame from base 1. V gives up 3 bases and J gives up 5 bases, and the segment between their germline ends measures 8 bases. In the germline V gene, CDR1 corresponds to ENHRY and CDR2 to SYGVKD. TCRbeta CDR3 regions were amplified from genomic DNA by means of the immunoSEQ Assay, a bias-controlled multiplex PCR. In the source study's methods: The number of nucleated cells in each sample was estimated by amplification of reference gene primers within the assay. Sequence reads were collapsed and filtered to measure the absolute abundance of every unique TCRbeta CDR3 rearrangement. For each sample, productive Simpson clonality was calculated as the square root of Simpson's diversity index across productive rearrangements. TCRdb carries this immuneACCESS record with in-frame sequences only. Its versions omit some clonotypes, under half of them owing to an unresolved V gene in the studies checked, with the rest unexplained. V, J and clone size were drawn from that table, and D and trimming were deduced from the DNA. For this sample the table gives just over 300,000 clones, of which roughly 85% were detected only once. Jointly, the top ten make up roughly 2.3% of the sample.

Participants in the prospective study were aged roughly 18 to 90 years, lived in 24 United States geographic areas, and enrolled through a virtual design. In the prospective study, participants were assigned to cohorts based on the clinical history participants reported in a screening survey and a study questionnaire. Recovered participants in ImmuneRACE Cohort 3 were defined as having two consecutive negative NP/OP PCR tests, clearance from a healthcare professional, or resolution of symptoms. Mobile phlebotomists in the prospective study collected whole blood, serum and a nasopharyngeal or oropharyngeal swab from every participant. Participants in the prospective study had the option to provide additional blood draws and questionnaires over a roughly 2-month period. Before DNA extraction, prospective study blood samples were shipped either frozen or at room temperature.

This sequence uses TRBV10-3 and TRBJ1-5; a confident D gene designation cannot be given. Material for sequencing was PBMCs or T cells enriched from blood (not recorded which). The TCR comes from a man between 25 and 39 years old who had recovered from COVID-19. The DNA reads as follows: TGTGCCATCAGTGAAGGGAGGGATCAGCCCCAGCATTTT. The encoded protein is CAISEGRDQPQHF.